Ten or more counts support the clone carrying this TCR beta chain. The sample is drawn from a study of T cells in Graves' hyperthyroidism and ophthalmopathy. V was pared by 3 bases and J by 8 bases, with 16 bases between. This CDR3 is built from 14 residues. Germline CDR1 is SGHNT and CDR2 is YENEEA. Amplified regions were TCR beta CDR3 sequences from RNA transcripts. The HTBI primer set served for first-round RT-PCR of the TCR CDR3. In TCRdb, the multiplex PCR reads were re-called with MiXCR into one record per CDR3 protein. There are hundreds of thousands of distinct CDR3 sequences in the sample; over 15% occur only once, and around a sixth lies in the top ten.

This TCR was sampled from a woman aged 18-29 years with Graves' hyperthyroidism. The chain links TRBV11-3 to TRBJ1-2; no firm D call. The sequenced material came from blood. The DNA for the CDR3 is TGTGCCAGCAGCTTCGGGTCTCCCGCGGGGGGCTACACCTTC. This codes for CASSFGSPAGGYTF.